Listed below are T cell receptor beta chains from one sample, sequenced in a study of T cells after yellow fever vaccination. TCRdb itself ran the 5' RACE reads through MiXCR, one entry per CDR3 protein. This sample has roughly 320,000 distinct CDR3 sequences; around 10% occur once, and the top ten carry about 3.3%. The sample consisted of CD4+ T cells sorted from PBMCs, taken 45 days after the yellow fever booster vaccination. The receptors here all came from a man between 18 and 35 years old who received the YFV17D yellow fever vaccine. CDR3s include the opening cysteine and the closing phenylalanine or tryptophan. A D gene is named only where the DNA matches it firmly. Expanded clones are given a class, and other clones once, few, many or no size at all.

d_call	j_call	v_call	clone_size	cdr3_length	cdr3_aa	cdr3_nt
.	TRBJ2-3	TRBV4-3	many	13	CASSHTYKDTQYF	TGCGCCAGCAGCCATACTTATAAAGATACGCAGTATTTT
TRBD2	TRBJ2-1	TRBV5-1	few	16	CASSFGAGGTFYEQFF	TGCGCCAGCAGCTTTGGAGCGGGGGGGACTTTCTATGAGCAGTTCTTC
TRBD1	TRBJ2-3	TRBV7-6	few	15	CASSTTDRATDTQYF	TGTGCCAGCAGCACTACGGACAGGGCGACAGATACGCAGTATTTT
.	TRBJ1-6	TRBV3-1	few	19	CASSQEGVMYGTSNSPLHF	TGTGCCAGCAGCCAAGAGGGGGTAATGTACGGAACGTCCAATTCACCCCTCCACTTT
.	TRBJ2-4	TRBV27	.	14	CASKGSLAKNIQYF	TGTGCCAGCAAGGGTTCCCTAGCCAAAAACATTCAGTACTTC
.	TRBJ1-3	TRBV28	.	13	CASSYPFGNTIYF	TGTGCCAGCAGTTATCCGTTCGGAAACACCATATATTTT
TRBD2	TRBJ2-2	TRBV12-3/TRBV12-4	many	15	CASSQRLAGTGELFF	TGTGCCAGCAGTCAAAGACTAGCGGGGACCGGGGAGCTGTTTTTT
.	TRBJ2-1	TRBV5-5	many	14	CASSLRNSYNEQFF	TGTGCCAGCAGCTTACGGAACTCCTACAATGAGCAGTTCTTC
.	TRBJ1-2	TRBV11-1	.	15	CASSSLSGTPDGYTF	TGTGCCAGCAGCTCCCTCTCAGGGACCCCCGATGGCTACACCTTC
TRBD1	TRBJ1-6	TRBV19	many	14	CASSAGQVNSPLHF	TGTGCCAGTAGCGCGGGACAGGTCAATTCACCCCTCCACTTT
.	TRBJ2-1	TRBV7-2	.	13	CASLSMRGNEQFF	TGTGCCAGCTTAAGTATGCGAGGCAATGAGCAGTTCTTC
TRBD2	TRBJ2-1	TRBV4-3	.	15	CASSPSSGGADEQFF	TGCGCCAGCAGCCCCTCTAGCGGGGGGGCCGATGAGCAGTTCTTC
.	TRBJ2-5	TRBV11-2	many	14	CASSLVAPQETQYF	TGTGCCAGCAGCTTAGTCGCACCCCAAGAGACCCAGTACTTC
.	TRBJ1-2	TRBV7-2	.	14	CASSLGVQSYGYTF	TGTGCCAGCAGCCTGGGGGTGCAGAGCTATGGCTACACCTTC
.	TRBJ2-3	TRBV11-2	many	16	CASRYTGRTSTDTQYF	TGTGCCAGCAGGTATACGGGCAGGACCAGCACAGATACGCAGTATTTT
TRBD2	TRBJ2-5	TRBV6-5	.	19	CASSLVGLAGPGRRETQYF	TGTGCCAGCAGCCTAGTAGGGCTAGCGGGGCCTGGGAGGAGGGAGACCCAGTACTTC
TRBD1	TRBJ2-1	TRBV2	many	15	CASRRDRGSYNEQFF	TGTGCCAGCAGAAGGGACAGGGGCTCCTACAATGAGCAGTTCTTC
.	TRBJ1-2	TRBV6-5	few	14	CASSYEGRNYGYTF	TGTGCCAGCAGTTACGAAGGACGGAACTATGGCTACACCTTC
.	TRBJ1-2	TRBV30	few	17	CAWRDPGWRRIDYGYTF	TGTGCCTGGAGGGATCCGGGGTGGCGGCGTATCGACTATGGCTACACCTTC
.	TRBJ2-2	TRBV5-1	few	15	CASNTGQPNTGELFF	TGCGCCAGCAATACTGGACAGCCAAACACCGGGGAGCTGTTTTTT
TRBD2	TRBJ2-1	TRBV18	.	15	CASSPASGDNNEQFF	TGTGCCAGCTCTCCGGCTAGCGGGGATAACAATGAGCAGTTCTTC
.	TRBJ2-5	TRBV7-6	few	14	CASSLMGASETQYF	TGTGCCAGCAGCCTCATGGGGGCGAGTGAGACCCAGTACTTC
.	TRBJ2-5	TRBV24-1	few	13	CATSAQRSETQYF	TGTGCCACCAGTGCTCAACGATCGGAGACCCAGTACTTC
.	TRBJ2-3	TRBV20-1	.	15	CSAKWSVTSTDTQYF	TGCAGTGCTAAATGGTCAGTTACTAGCACAGATACGCAGTATTTT
.	TRBJ1-1	TRBV5-1	many	14	CASSARGAISEAFF	TGCGCCAGCAGCGCCCGGGGGGCGATTTCTGAAGCTTTCTTT
.	TRBJ1-1	TRBV4-1	.	16	CASSPLGGRGGTEAFF	TGCGCCAGCAGCCCCTTGGGGGGGCGCGGGGGCACTGAGGCTTTCTTT
.	TRBJ1-2	TRBV7-8	.	13	CASSSAWGDGYTF	TGTGCCAGCAGCTCGGCCTGGGGAGATGGCTACACCTTC
.	TRBJ1-6	TRBV12-3/TRBV12-4	.	12	CASSFHRSPLHF	TGTGCCAGCAGTTTCCACCGTTCACCCCTCCACTTT
TRBD2	TRBJ2-7	TRBV7-2	.	19	CASSLVGRGLAGGSHEQYF	TGTGCCAGCAGCTTAGTTGGGCGTGGACTAGCGGGGGGTTCCCACGAGCAGTACTTC
TRBD2	TRBJ2-1	TRBV5-1	many	17	CASSPSSGGATYNEQFF	TGCGCCAGCAGCCCAAGTAGCGGGGGGGCGACTTACAATGAGCAGTTCTTC
.	TRBJ1-2	TRBV12-3/TRBV12-4	.	11	CASSYNYGYTF	TGTGCCAGCAGTTATAACTATGGCTACACCTTC
.	TRBJ2-5	TRBV29-1	.	12	CSVDVGRETQYF	TGCAGCGTTGATGTGGGAAGGGAGACCCAGTACTTC
.	TRBJ2-1	TRBV20-1	.	14	CSAFTGIPYNEQFF	TGCAGTGCTTTTACAGGGATACCCTACAATGAGCAGTTCTTC
.	TRBJ2-4	TRBV7-2	few	15	CASSPRRTAKNIQYF	TGTGCCAGCAGCCCCCGGCGGACGGCCAAAAACATTCAGTACTTC
.	TRBJ2-5	TRBV6-2/TRBV6-3	few	12	CATTINQGTQYF	TGTGCCACTACGATCAACCAGGGGACCCAGTACTTC
.	TRBJ2-2	TRBV7-9	many	15	CASSFSMINTGELFF	TGTGCCAGCAGCTTTAGTATGATCAACACCGGGGAGCTGTTTTTT
.	TRBJ1-2	TRBV20-1	.	11	CSATTGYGYTF	TGCAGTGCTACCACAGGGTACGGCTACACCTTC
.	TRBJ1-2	TRBV25-1	few	12	CASNTGAYGYTF	TGTGCCAGCAACACAGGAGCATATGGCTACACCTTC
.	TRBJ1-2	TRBV4-3	few	13	CASSHLRGYGYTF	TGCGCCAGCAGCCACCTGAGGGGCTATGGCTACACCTTC
TRBD2	TRBJ2-1	TRBV6-5	.	16	CASSEPGLGVYNEQFF	TGTGCCAGCAGCGAACCGGGACTAGGGGTCTACAATGAGCAGTTCTTC
.	TRBJ2-5	TRBV3-1	.	16	CASSQASVGAGETQYF	TGTGCCAGCAGCCAAGCGTCGGTGGGGGCCGGAGAGACCCAGTACTTC